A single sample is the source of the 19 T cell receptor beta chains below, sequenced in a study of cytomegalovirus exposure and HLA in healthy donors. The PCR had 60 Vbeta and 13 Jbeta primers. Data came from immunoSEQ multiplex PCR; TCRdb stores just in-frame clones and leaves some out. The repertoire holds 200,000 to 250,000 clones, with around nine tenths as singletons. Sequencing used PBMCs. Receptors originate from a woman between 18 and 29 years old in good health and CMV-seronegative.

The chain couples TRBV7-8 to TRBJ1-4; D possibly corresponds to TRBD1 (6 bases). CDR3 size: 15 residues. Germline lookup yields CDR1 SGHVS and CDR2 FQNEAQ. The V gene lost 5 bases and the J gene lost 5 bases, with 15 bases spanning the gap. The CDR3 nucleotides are TGTGCCAGCAGCCCCAAGCAGGGGATCAATGAAAAACTGTTTTTT. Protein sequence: CASSPKQGINEKLFF.

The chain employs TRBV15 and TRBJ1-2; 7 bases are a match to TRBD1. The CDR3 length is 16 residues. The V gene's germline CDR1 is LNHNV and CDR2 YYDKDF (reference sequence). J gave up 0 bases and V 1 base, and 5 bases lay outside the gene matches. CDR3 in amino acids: CATSRVDRRSNYGYTF. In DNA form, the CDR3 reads TGTGCCACCAGCAGAGTGGACAGGCGATCTAACTATGGCTACACCTTC.

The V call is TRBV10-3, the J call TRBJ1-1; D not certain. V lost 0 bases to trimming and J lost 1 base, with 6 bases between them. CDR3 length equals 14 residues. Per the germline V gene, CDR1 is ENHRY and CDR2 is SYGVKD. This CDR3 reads CAISESSQNTEAFF. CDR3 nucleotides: TGTGCCATCAGTGAGTCTAGCCAGAACACTGAAGCTTTCTTT.

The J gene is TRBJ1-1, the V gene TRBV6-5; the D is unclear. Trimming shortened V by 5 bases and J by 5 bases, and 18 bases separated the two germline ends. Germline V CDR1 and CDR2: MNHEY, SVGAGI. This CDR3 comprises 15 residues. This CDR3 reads CASSTLAASVTEAFF. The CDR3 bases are TGTGCCAGCAGTACTCTCGCGGCATCGGTAACTGAAGCTTTCTTT.

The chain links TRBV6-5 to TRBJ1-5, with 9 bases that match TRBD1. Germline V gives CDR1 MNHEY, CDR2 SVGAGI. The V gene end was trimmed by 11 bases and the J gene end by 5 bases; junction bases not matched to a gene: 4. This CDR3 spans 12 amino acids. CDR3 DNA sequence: TGTGCCGGACGGACAGGGGATCAGCCCCAGCATTTT. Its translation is CAGRTGDQPQHF.

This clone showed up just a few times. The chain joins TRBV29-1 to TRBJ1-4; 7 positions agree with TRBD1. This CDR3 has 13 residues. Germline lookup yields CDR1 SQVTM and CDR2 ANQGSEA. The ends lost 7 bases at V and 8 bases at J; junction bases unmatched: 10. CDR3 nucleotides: TGCAGCGGTAGGGACAGCCTGGAGGAAAAACTGTTTTTT. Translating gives CSGRDSLEEKLFF.

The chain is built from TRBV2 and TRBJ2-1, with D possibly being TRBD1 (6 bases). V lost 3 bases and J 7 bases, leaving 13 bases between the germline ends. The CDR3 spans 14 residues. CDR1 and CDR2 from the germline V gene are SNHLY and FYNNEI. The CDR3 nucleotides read TGTGCCAGCAGTGAGGTTGACAGGCGGAATGAGCAGTTCTTC. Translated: CASSEVDRRNEQFF.

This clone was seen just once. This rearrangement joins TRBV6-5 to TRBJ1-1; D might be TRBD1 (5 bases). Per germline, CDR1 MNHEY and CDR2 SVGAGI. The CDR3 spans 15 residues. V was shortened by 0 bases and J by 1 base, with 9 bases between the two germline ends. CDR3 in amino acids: CASSYSIQGNTEAFF. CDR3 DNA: TGTGCCAGCAGTTACTCGATTCAGGGGAACACTGAAGCTTTCTTT.

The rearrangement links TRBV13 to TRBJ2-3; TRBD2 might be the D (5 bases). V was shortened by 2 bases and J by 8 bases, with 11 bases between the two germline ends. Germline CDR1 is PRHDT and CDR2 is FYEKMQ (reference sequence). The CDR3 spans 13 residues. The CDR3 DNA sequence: TGTGCCAGCAGCTTAACCGAGAGGGCTACGCAGTATTTT. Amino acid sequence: CASSLTERATQYF.

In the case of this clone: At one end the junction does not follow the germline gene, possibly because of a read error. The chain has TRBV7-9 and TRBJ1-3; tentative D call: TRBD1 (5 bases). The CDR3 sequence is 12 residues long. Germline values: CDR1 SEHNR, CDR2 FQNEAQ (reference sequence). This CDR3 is CASSLLATWRGF. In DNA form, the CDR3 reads TGTGCCAGCAGCTTACTGGCAACCTGGAGGGGATTT.

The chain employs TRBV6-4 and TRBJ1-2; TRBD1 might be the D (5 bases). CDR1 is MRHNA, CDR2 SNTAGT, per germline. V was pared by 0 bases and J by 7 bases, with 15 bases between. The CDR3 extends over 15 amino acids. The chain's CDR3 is CASSDSNAGARGYTF. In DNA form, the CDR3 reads TGTGCCAGCAGTGACTCGAACGCTGGGGCGCGTGGCTACACCTTC.

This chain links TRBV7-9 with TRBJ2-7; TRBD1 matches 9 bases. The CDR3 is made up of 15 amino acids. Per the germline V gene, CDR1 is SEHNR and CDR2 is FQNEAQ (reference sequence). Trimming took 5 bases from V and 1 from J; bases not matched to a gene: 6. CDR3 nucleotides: TGTGCCAGCAGCCGGGGACAGGGAATATCCTACGAGCAGTACTTC. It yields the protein CASSRGQGISYEQYF.

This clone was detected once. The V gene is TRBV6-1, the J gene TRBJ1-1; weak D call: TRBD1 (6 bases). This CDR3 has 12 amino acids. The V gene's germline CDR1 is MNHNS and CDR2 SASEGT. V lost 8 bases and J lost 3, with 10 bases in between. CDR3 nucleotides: TGTGCCAGCCAGAGGACAGACACTGAAGCTTTCTTT. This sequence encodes CASQRTDTEAFF.

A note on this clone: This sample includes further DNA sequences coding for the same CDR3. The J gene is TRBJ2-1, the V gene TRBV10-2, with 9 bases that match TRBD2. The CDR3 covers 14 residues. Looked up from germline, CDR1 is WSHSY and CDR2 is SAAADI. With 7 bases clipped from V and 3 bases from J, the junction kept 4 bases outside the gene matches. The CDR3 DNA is TGCGCCAGCACCTTTAGCGGGGGCTACAATGAGCAGTTCTTC. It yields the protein CASTFSGGYNEQFF.

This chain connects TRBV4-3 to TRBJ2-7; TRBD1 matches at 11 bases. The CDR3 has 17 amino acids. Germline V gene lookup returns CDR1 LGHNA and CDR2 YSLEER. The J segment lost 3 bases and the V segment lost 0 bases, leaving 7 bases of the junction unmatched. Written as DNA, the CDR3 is TGCGCCAGCAGCCAAGAGGGACAGGGGGGGGCATTCTACGAGCAGTACTTC. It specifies CASSQEGQGGAFYEQYF.

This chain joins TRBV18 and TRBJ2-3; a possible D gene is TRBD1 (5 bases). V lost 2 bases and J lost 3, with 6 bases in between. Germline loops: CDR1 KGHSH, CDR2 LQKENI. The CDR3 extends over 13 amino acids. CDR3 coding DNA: TGTGCCAGCTCACCAGGGGCAACAGATACGCAGTATTTT. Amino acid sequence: CASSPGATDTQYF. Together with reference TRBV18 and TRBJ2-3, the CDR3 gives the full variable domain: NAGVMQNPRHLVRRRGQEARLRCSPMKGHSHVYWYRQLPEEGLKFMVYLQKENIIDESGMPKERFSAEFPKEGPSILRIQQVVRGDSAAYFCASSPGATDTQYFGPGTRLTVL.

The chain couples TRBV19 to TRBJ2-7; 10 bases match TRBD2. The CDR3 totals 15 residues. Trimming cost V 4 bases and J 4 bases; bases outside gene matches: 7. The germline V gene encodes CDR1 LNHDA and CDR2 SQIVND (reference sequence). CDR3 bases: TGTGCCAGTAGTACGCCGCTAGCGGGAGTATACGAGCAGTACTTC. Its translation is CASSTPLAGVYEQYF.

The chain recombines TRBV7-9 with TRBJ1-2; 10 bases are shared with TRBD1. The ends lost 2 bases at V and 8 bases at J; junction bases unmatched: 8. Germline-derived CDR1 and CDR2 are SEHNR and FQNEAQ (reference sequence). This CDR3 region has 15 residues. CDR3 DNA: TGTGCCAGCAGCTTACAAGGGACAGGGGAGGAGGGCTACACCTTC. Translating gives CASSLQGTGEEGYTF.

In DNA, the CDR3 is TGTGCCAGCAGCACTCGGGAGGGCCCTACAGATACGCAGTATTTT. It translates to CASSTREGPTDTQYF. The genes are TRBV9 and TRBJ2-3; TRBD2 aligns across 8 bases. The CDR3 consists of 15 residues. V dropped 4 bases and J dropped 3; count of bases not matched to a gene: 7. The germline gives CDR1 SGDLS, CDR2 YYNGEE.